This record looks at one TCR beta chain sequence and its context. Its antigen is not identified. TCR alpha and beta CDR3 regions were amplified from RNA using iRepertoire nested multiplex PCR. TCRdb re-called the multiplex PCR reads with MiXCR, one entry per CDR3 protein. Here the sample spans 300,000 to 450,000 distinct CDR3 sequences, less than 50% being singletons. The V end lost 10 bases, the J end lost 6 bases, and 16 bases lay between the germline ends. This CDR3 is 13 amino acids long. Germline V gene sequence: CDR1 MDHEN, CDR2 SYDVKM. The data stem from a study of glioma-infiltrating T cells. As for the study in general: Sequencing aimed for about 4- to 10-fold coverage of 950,000 to 1,000,000 peripheral T cells. General study results and limits: Very few CDR3 sequences were shared between tissue and blood.

The receptor was isolated from a human donor with low-grade glioma or glioblastoma, undergoing nonglioma brain surgery, or in good health (not recorded which). V usage is TRBV28 and J usage is TRBJ2-1; a possible D gene is TRBD1 (5 bases). Sequences were obtained from glioma tissue, nonneoplastic brain tissue, or PBMCs (not recorded which). The CDR3 loop is CATGDSAINEQFF. Written as DNA, the CDR3 is TGTGCCACCGGCGACAGCGCAATCAATGAGCAGTTCTTC.